This T cell receptor (beta chain) was recorded in a study of blood T cell repertoires in COVID-19. Study in general: Sites in the United States, Italy and Spain provided acute and convalescent COVID-19 samples.

This clone was observed once. The age range of participants was 18 to 89 years, with residence in more than 20 US areas. Donors in Cohort 3 who had recovered were those with two negative PCRs, healthcare professional clearance, or resolution of their symptoms. As originally analysed: The authors estimated nucleated cell counts from reference gene primer amplification. The method was immunoSEQ multiplex PCR; TCRdb's version includes in-frame clones alone and lacks a portion of them. The DNA gave D and trimming, while V, J and clone size come from that table. The table includes 250,000 to 350,000 clones, approximately 83% detected once. The V end was cut by 5 bases, the J end by 1 base, with 9 bases between. The CDR3 loop spans 14 amino acids. Germline V CDR1 and CDR2: PRHDT, FYEKMQ (reference sequence).

This TCR was sampled from a young woman who had recovered from COVID-19. The chain couples TRBV13 to TRBJ2-1; a possible D gene is TRBD2 (5 bases). Material for sequencing was PBMCs or T cells enriched from blood (not recorded which). CDR3 amino acids: CASSAKRSYNEQFF. As DNA, the CDR3 is TGTGCCAGCAGCGCTAAGCGGTCCTACAATGAGCAGTTCTTC.